The source of this TCR beta chain is a study of T-cell reconstitution after alpha-beta-depleted transplantation in children. The CDR3 is 13 amino acids. Unique molecular identifiers were used in preparing the TCRbeta library. Using its own MiXCR run on the PCR reads, TCRdb lists one record per CDR3 protein. The sample has 330,000 or so distinct CDR3 sequences, about 9.4% seen once. The sequencing here drew on PBMCs from the stem cell graft donor, taken from the stem cell graft. J is TRBJ2-7 and V is TRBV21-1. TRBV21-1 is a known pseudogene. This clonotype was obtained from a human donor who donated a stem cell graft to a child with acute lymphoblastic leukemia. The CDR3 DNA follows: TGTGCCAGCAGCAAACTGGTCTCCTACGAGCAGTACTTC. This codes for CASSKLVSYEQYF.